These 23 T cell receptor beta chains were sequenced from one sample in a study of control samples from healthy donors and cancer patients. The assay was immunoSEQ multiplex PCR, and TCRdb's table has in-frame clones only and misses some. Of 250,000 to 300,000 clones in the sample, about four fifths were seen once. The specimen sequenced was PBMCs. These receptors all come from an older woman with lung cancer.

The chain joins TRBV3-1 (or the pseudogene TRBV3-2) to TRBJ2-1, with 10 bases that match TRBD2. The V gene's germline CDR1 is LGHDT and CDR2 YNNKEL (reference sequence). V lost 5 bases and J lost 3; bases outside the gene matches: 1. The CDR3 length is 14 residues. The CDR3 loop reads CASSGTSVYNEQFF. Here the CDR3 DNA reads TGTGCCAGCAGCGGGACTAGCGTCTACAATGAGCAGTTCTTC.

This rearrangement joins TRBV18 to TRBJ2-1; D is unresolved. V was trimmed by 3 bases and J by 7 bases, leaving 13 bases between them. This CDR3 is built from 14 residues. CDR1 is KGHSH and CDR2 is LQKENI in the germline V gene. DNA for the CDR3: TGTGCCAGCTCACCGATGGGTTTGGGAAATGAGCAGTTCTTC. Encoded protein: CASSPMGLGNEQFF.

The J gene is TRBJ2-3, the V gene TRBV2; TRBD1 aligns across 9 bases. The CDR3 is 15 amino acids. V shed 6 bases and J 7 bases; nucleotides not matched to a gene: 11. Germline values: CDR1 SNHLY, CDR2 FYNNEI. CDR3 in amino acids: CASRRPGQGSNTQYF. The CDR3 DNA follows: TGTGCCAGCAGAAGGCCGGGACAGGGTTCAAATACGCAGTATTTT.

The chain couples TRBV4-1 to TRBJ2-1; 12 nucleotides match TRBD2. V shed 1 base and J 4 bases; nucleotides not matched to a gene: 17. Germline assignment: CDR1 MGHRA and CDR2 YSYEKL. The CDR3 consists of 21 residues. The CDR3 spells CASSQASGGGLVVGSYNEQFF. The CDR3 DNA is TGCGCCAGCAGCCAAGCTAGCGGGGGGGGTCTCGTTGTAGGGTCATACAATGAGCAGTTCTTC.

The gene calls are TRBV10-1 and TRBJ2-2; 9 bases fit TRBD2. This CDR3 region has 15 residues. Per the germline V gene, CDR1 is WNHNN and CDR2 is SYGVQD (reference sequence). With 4 bases clipped from V and 7 bases from J, the junction kept 7 bases outside the gene matches. CDR3 loop: CASSGASGIGGELFF. CDR3 bases: TGCGCCAGCAGTGGGGCTAGCGGGATAGGCGGGGAGCTGTTTTTT.

Only a few counts were recorded for this clone. The V call is TRBV6-5, the J call TRBJ2-1; D is possibly TRBD2 (5 bases). Germline loops: CDR1 MNHEY, CDR2 SVGAGI. V was clipped by 4 bases and J by 5 bases, with 12 bases between them. The length of the CDR3 is 14 residues. CDR3 protein: CASSSLTMNNEQFF. The CDR3, as DNA: TGTGCCAGCAGTTCTCTGACTATGAACAATGAGCAGTTCTTC.

The rearrangement links TRBV6-2 or TRBV6-3 to TRBJ2-1; 8 positions match TRBD2. The CDR3 has 15 residues. Germline trimming cut 2 bases from V and 7 bases from J; bases unmatched to any gene: 7. Per germline, CDR1 MNHEY and CDR2 SVGEGT. As DNA, the CDR3 is TGTGCCAGCAGTTACGGGCGGGGGGCATCGAATGAGCAGTTCTTC. The encoded protein is CASSYGRGASNEQFF.

This clone was seen a handful of times. This sequence joins TRBV7-2 and TRBJ2-2; the D gene is possibly TRBD2 (6 bases). Germline V lookup: CDR1 SGHTA, CDR2 FQGNSA. Trimming took off 4 bases at V and 2 bases at J, with 8 bases between the two ends. The CDR3 spans 14 residues. This chain's CDR3 is CASSSGLNTGELFF. Here the CDR3 DNA reads TGTGCCAGCAGCTCGGGACTTAACACCGGGGAGCTGTTTTTT. Full variable domain (remainder filled in from reference TRBV7-2 and TRBJ2-2): GAGVSQSPSNKVTEKGKDVELRCDPISGHTALYWYRQSLGQGLEFLIYFQGNSAPDKSGLPSDRFSAERTGGSVSTLTIQRTQQEDSAVYLCASSSGLNTGELFFGEGSRLTVL.

The chain employs TRBV4-1 and TRBJ1-5; D unresolved. The ends were cut back, 2 bases at V and 4 bases at J, with 9 bases in the middle. Germline lookup yields CDR1 MGHRA and CDR2 YSYEKL. CDR3 length: 14 residues. The CDR3 region has the DNA TGCGCCAGCAGCCAAAATTTTCTTAATCAGCCCCAGCATTTT. Its protein is CASSQNFLNQPQHF.

DNA of the CDR3: TGCAGCGTGCTACGACTAGCGGGAGGCGAGCAGTACTTC. It specifies CSVLRLAGGEQYF. The chain employs TRBV29-1 and TRBJ2-7; 13 nucleotides align to TRBD2. Germline loops: CDR1 SQVTM, CDR2 ANQGSEA. CDR3 size: 13 residues. J lost 6 bases, V lost 6 bases, and 5 bases had no gene match.

The chain combines TRBV11-3 with TRBJ1-5, with a tentative D call TRBD1 (5 bases). Trimming removed 1 base at V and 1 base at J, with 11 bases between. CDR1 and CDR2 from the germline V gene are SGHNT and YENEEA. The CDR3 extends over 16 amino acids. CDR3 sequence (DNA): TGTGCCAGCAGCTTAGGGACAACGGAAAGCAATCAGCCCCAGCATTTT. Its translation is CASSLGTTESNQPQHF. Variable domain in full (rest from reference TRBV11-3 and TRBJ1-5): EAGVVQSPRYKIIEKKQPVAFWCNPISGHNTLYWYLQNLGQGPELLIRYENEEAVDDSQLPKDRFSAERLKGVDSTLKIQPAELGDSAVYLCASSLGTTESNQPQHFGDGTRLSIL.

CDR3 bases: TGTGCCAGCAGGGAGGCCGCACCCACAGATACGCAGTATTTT. This sequence encodes CASREAAPTDTQYF. The J gene is TRBJ2-3, the V gene TRBV11-2, with a possible D match to TRBD2 (5 bases). CDR3 size: 14 residues. Between the trimmed V and J ends, which lost 6 bases and 2 bases, there was a span of 12 bases. Germline V gene sequence: CDR1 SGHAT, CDR2 FQNNGV.

This sequence joins TRBV7-6 and TRBJ2-5; 10 bases agree with TRBD2. Trimming cost V 1 base and J 5 bases; bases outside gene matches: 13. This CDR3 comprises 18 residues. CDR1 and CDR2 (germline): SGHVS, FNYEAQ. CDR3 region: CASSLGWLAGAQAETQYF. The CDR3 DNA reads as TGTGCCAGCAGCTTAGGTTGGCTAGCGGGAGCCCAGGCGGAGACCCAGTACTTC.

V and J are TRBV5-1 and TRBJ1-6, with no clear D. V was shortened by 1 base and J by 7 bases, with 12 bases between the two germline ends. The CDR3 is 15 residues long. The V gene's germline CDR1 is SGHRS and CDR2 YFSETQ. CDR3 in DNA: TGCGCCAGCAGCTTGACGCAGGACGGAAATTCACCCCTCCACTTT. Its translation: CASSLTQDGNSPLHF.

The rearrangement links TRBV6-2 or TRBV6-3 to TRBJ2-2, with 7 nucleotides matching TRBD1. Germline trimming cut 5 bases from V and 6 bases from J; bases unmatched to any gene: 12. There are 16 residues in the CDR3. The germline CDR1 and CDR2 sequences are MNHEY and SVGEGT. Written as DNA, the CDR3 is TGTGCCAGCAGTCGAGACAGGGTCTTGTGGTCCGGGGAGCTGTTTTTT. It yields the protein CASSRDRVLWSGELFF.

This clone was detected once. V gene TRBV30 combines with J gene TRBJ2-7; D is uncertain. The germline CDR1 and CDR2 sequences are GTSNPN and SVGIG (reference sequence). The CDR3 is made up of 11 amino acids. V shed 5 bases and J shed 5 bases, with 10 bases lying between them. The CDR3 here is CAWQLSHEQYF. For the CDR3, the DNA is TGTGCCTGGCAGCTTTCCCACGAGCAGTACTTC.

This chain joins TRBV7-2 and TRBJ2-7; TRBD2 agrees at 9 bases. J was trimmed by 6 bases and V by 5 bases; bases with no gene match: 8. Germline CDR1 and CDR2: SGHTA and FQGNSA. The CDR3 consists of 14 residues. In DNA, the CDR3 is TGTGCCAGCAGCCCATGGACTAGCGATAGCGAGCAGTACTTC. Encoded protein: CASSPWTSDSEQYF.

This clone was counted between two and nine times. The chain has TRBV19 and TRBJ2-5; the D is unclear. Germline V gene data show CDR1 as LNHDA and CDR2 as SQIVND (reference sequence). V lost 4 bases, J lost 7 bases, and 10 bases lay in between. This CDR3 is 12 amino acids long. This CDR3 reads CASSTSSGTQYF. In DNA form, the CDR3 reads TGTGCCAGTAGTACATCTTCAGGGACCCAGTACTTC.

This chain uses TRBV19 with TRBJ2-7; 8 nucleotides match TRBD2. Trimming at V came to 11 bases and at J to 0 bases, leaving 6 bases not matched to a gene. The CDR3 is 13 amino acids. Germline V gene data show CDR1 as LNHDA and CDR2 as SQIVND (reference sequence). DNA for the CDR3: TGTGCCCCCGGGAGCGGGAGCTCCTACGAGCAGTACTTC. It specifies CAPGSGSSYEQYF.

The chain combines TRBV5-4 with TRBJ2-3, with TRBD2 identical over 9 bases. This CDR3 has 15 residues. From germline, CDR1 is SGHNT and CDR2 YYREEE (reference sequence). With V trimmed by 3 bases and J by 3 bases, 5 bases remained unmatched. The CDR3 sequence is CASSSGTSLTDTQYF. In DNA form, the CDR3 reads TGTGCCAGCAGCTCCGGGACTAGCCTGACAGATACGCAGTATTTT.

The chain carries TRBV6-1 and TRBJ2-1; TRBD1 matches 12 bases. This CDR3 is 19 amino acids long. The junction had 19 bases not matched to a gene; V was cut back by 4 bases and J by 9 bases. Germline V lookup: CDR1 MNHNS, CDR2 SASEGT. CDR3 bases: TGTGCCAGCAGTGTCGGGGACAGGGGGCGGGTCATCGTGTCTGCTGAGCAGTTCTTC. Protein product: CASSVGDRGRVIVSAEQFF.

The chain has TRBV5-1 and TRBJ2-7, with TRBD1 matching 10 bases. V shed 0 bases, J shed 4 bases, and the junction held 10 bases outside the gene matches. This CDR3 spans 17 amino acids. CDR1 SGHRS and CDR2 YFSETQ come from the germline V gene. CDR3 sequence: CASSLGPLTGGVYEQYF. CDR3 coding DNA: TGCGCCAGCAGCTTGGGACCCTTGACAGGGGGCGTTTACGAGCAGTACTTC. The complete variable domain, with remaining parts taken from reference TRBV5-1 and TRBJ2-7, reads KAGVTQTPRYLIKTRGQQVTLSCSPISGHRSVSWYQQTPGQGLQFLFEYFSETQRNKGNFPGRFSGRQFSNSRSEMNVSTLELGDSALYLCASSLGPLTGGVYEQYFGPGTRLTVT.

The V and J genes are TRBV13 and TRBJ1-1; no clear D. Between the trimmed V and J ends, which lost 8 bases and 5 bases, there was a span of 15 bases. CDR3 length equals 13 residues. Germline loops: CDR1 PRHDT, CDR2 FYEKMQ (reference sequence). The CDR3 sequence is CASLWAPGTEAFF. The CDR3 region has the DNA TGTGCCAGCCTTTGGGCCCCGGGGACTGAAGCTTTCTTT.